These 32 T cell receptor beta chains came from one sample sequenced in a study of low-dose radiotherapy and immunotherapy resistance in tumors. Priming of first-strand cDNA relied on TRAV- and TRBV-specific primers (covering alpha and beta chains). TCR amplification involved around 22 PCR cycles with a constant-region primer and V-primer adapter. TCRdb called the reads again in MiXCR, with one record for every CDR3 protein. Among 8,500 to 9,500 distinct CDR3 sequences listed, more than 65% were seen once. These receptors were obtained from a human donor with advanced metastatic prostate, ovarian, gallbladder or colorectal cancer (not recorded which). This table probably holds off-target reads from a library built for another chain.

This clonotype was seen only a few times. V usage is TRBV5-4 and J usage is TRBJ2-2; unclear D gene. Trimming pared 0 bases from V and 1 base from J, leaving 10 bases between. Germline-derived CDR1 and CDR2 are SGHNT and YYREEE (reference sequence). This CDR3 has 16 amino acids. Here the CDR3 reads CASSLEPFLNTGELFF. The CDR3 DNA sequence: TGTGCCAGCAGCTTGGAACCTTTCCTGAACACCGGGGAGCTGTTTTTT.

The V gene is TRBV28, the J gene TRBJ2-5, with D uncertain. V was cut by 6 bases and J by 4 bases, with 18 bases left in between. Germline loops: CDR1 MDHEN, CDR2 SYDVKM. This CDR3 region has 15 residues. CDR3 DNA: TGTGCCAGCAGCCGTCTAGGGCAGAGGAGAGAGACCCAGTACTTC. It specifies CASSRLGQRRETQYF.

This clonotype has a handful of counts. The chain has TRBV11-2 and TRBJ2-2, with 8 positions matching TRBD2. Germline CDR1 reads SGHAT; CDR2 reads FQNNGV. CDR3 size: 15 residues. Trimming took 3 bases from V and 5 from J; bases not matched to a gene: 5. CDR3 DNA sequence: TGTGCCAGCAGCTTTTTAGCGGGACCGACCGGGGAGCTGTTTTTT. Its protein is CASSFLAGPTGELFF.

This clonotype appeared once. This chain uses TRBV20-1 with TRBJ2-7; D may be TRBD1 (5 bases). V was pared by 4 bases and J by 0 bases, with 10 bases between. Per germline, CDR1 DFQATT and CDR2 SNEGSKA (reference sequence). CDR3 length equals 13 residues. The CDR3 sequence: CSANRLSSYEQYF. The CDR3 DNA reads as TGCAGTGCTAACAGGCTTAGCTCCTACGAGCAGTACTTC.

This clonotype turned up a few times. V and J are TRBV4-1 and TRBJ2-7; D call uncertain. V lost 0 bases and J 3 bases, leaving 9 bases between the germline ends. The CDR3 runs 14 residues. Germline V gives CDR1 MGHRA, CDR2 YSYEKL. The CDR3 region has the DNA TGCGCCAGCAGCCAAGATTTGGGTGGCTACGAGCAGTACTTC. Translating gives CASSQDLGGYEQYF.

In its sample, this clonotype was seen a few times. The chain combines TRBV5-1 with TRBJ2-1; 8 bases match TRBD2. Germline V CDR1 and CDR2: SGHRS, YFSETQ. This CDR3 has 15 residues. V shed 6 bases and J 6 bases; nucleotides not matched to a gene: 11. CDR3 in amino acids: CASKVGSGSGNEQFF. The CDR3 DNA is TGCGCCAGCAAGGTAGGCAGCGGGAGTGGCAATGAGCAGTTCTTC.

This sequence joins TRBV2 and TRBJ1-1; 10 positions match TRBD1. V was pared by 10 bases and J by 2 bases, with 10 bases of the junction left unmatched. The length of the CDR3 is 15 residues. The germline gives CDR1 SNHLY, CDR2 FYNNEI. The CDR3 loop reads CATRTRQGANTEAFF. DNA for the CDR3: TGTGCCACTAGGACCCGACAGGGGGCCAACACTGAAGCTTTCTTT.

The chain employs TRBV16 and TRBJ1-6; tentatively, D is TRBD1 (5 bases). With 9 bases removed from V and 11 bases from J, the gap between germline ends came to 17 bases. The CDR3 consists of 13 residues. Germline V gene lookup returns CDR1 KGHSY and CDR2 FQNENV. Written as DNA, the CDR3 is TGTGCCAGTCGAACTGGGACGCTTGCACCCCTCCACTTT. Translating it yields CASRTGTLAPLHF.

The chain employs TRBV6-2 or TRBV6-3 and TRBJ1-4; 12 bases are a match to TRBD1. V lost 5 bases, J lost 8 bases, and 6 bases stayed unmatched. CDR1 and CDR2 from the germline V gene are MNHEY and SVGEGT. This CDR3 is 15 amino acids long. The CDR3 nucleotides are TGTGCCAGCAGTCCGGGGGGGACAGGGGGCGAAAAACTGTTTTTT. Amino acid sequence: CASSPGGTGGEKLFF.

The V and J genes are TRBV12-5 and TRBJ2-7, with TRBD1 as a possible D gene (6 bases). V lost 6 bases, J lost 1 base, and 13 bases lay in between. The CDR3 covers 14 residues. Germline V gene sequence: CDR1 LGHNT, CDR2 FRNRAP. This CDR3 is CASGIRGGSYEQYF. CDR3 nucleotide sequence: TGTGCTAGTGGCATCAGAGGGGGATCCTACGAGCAGTACTTC.

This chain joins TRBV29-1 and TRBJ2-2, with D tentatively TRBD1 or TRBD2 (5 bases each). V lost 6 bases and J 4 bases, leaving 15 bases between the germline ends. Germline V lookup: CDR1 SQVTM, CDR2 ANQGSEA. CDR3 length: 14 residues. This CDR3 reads CSVAVGGTTGELFF. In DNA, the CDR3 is TGCAGCGTGGCCGTTGGGGGTACCACCGGGGAGCTGTTTTTT.

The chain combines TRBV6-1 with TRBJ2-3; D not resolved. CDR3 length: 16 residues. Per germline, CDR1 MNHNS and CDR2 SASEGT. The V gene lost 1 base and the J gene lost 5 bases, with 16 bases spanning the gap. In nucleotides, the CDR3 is TGTGCCAGCAGTGAAGACGCCTCCCGGGTTAAAGATACGCAGTATTTT. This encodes CASSEDASRVKDTQYF.

The CDR3: CASSENIQGSYEQYF. The CDR3, as DNA: TGTGCCAGCAGCGAAAACATACAGGGAAGCTACGAGCAGTACTTC. This chain uses TRBV9 with TRBJ2-7; tentative D call: TRBD1 (6 bases). The CDR3 spans 15 residues. V was trimmed by 3 bases and J by 3 bases, leaving 16 bases between them. Germline V lookup: CDR1 SGDLS, CDR2 YYNGEE. Looking up the rest from reference TRBV9 and TRBJ2-7 gives the full variable domain: DSGVTQTPKHLITATGQRVTLRCSPRSGDLSVYWYQQSLDQGLQFLIQYYNGEERAKGNILERFSAQQFPDLHSELNLSSLELGDSALYFCASSENIQGSYEQYFGPGTRLTVT.

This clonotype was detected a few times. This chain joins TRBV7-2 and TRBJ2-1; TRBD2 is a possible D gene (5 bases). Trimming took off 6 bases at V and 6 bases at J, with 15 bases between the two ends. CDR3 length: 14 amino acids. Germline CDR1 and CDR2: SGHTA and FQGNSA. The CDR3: CASSTGKLVNEQFF. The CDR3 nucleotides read TGTGCCAGCAGTACCGGGAAACTAGTCAATGAGCAGTTCTTC.

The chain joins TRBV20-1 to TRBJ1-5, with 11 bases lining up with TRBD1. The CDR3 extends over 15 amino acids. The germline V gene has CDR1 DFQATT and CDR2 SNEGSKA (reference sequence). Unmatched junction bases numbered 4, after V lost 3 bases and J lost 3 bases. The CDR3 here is CSASKGQGANQPQHF. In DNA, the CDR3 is TGCAGTGCTAGTAAAGGACAGGGGGCCAATCAGCCCCAGCATTTT.

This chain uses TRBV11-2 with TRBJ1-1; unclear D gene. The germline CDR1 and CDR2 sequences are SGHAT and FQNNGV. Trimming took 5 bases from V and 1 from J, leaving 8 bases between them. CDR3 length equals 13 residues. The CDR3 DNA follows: TGTGCCAGCAGCGGAGAGAGGAACACTGAAGCTTTCTTT. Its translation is CASSGERNTEAFF. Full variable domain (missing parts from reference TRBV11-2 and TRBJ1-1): EAGVAQSPRYKIIEKRQSVAFWCNPISGHATLYWYQQILGQGPKLLIQFQNNGVVDDSQLPKDRFSAERLKGVDSTLKIQPAKLEDSAVYLCASSGERNTEAFFGQGTRLTVV.

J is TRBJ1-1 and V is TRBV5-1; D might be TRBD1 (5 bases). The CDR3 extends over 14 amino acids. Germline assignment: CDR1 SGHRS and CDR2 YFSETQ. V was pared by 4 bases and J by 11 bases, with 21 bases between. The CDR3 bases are TGCGCCAGCAGCGGGGGACGGACCCTAGGGGCGGCTTTCTTT. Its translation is CASSGGRTLGAAFF.

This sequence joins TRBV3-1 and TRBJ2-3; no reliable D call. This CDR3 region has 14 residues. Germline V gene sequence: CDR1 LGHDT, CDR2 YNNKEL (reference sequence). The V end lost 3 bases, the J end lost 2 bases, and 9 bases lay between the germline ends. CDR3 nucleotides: TGTGCCAGCAGCCAGGTCTCCGCCACAGATACGCAGTATTTT. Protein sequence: CASSQVSATDTQYF.

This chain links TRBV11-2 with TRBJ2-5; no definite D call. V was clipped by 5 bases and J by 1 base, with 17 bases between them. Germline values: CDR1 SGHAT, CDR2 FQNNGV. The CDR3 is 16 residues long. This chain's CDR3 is CASSPLASARQETQYF. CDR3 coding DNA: TGTGCCAGCAGCCCGCTTGCGTCGGCGCGCCAAGAGACCCAGTACTTC.

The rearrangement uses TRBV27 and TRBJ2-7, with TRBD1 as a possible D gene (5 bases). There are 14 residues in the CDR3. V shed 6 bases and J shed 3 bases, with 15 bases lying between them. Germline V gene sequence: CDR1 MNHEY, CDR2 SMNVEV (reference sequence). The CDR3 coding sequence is TGTGCCAGCAGCCCAGCCGGACAAATCTACGAGCAGTACTTC. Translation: CASSPAGQIYEQYF.

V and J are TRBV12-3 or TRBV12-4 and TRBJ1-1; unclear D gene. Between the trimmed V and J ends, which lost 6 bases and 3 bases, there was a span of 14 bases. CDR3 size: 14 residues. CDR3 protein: CASRLSQRDTEAFF. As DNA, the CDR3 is TGTGCCAGCAGGCTGTCCCAGAGGGACACTGAAGCTTTCTTT.

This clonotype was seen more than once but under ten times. CDR3 residues: CASSDINIPTGRRETQYF. The CDR3 DNA reads as TGTGCCAGCAGTGACATAAACATTCCGACAGGGAGGAGAGAGACCCAGTACTTC. The J gene is TRBJ2-5, the V gene TRBV25-1, with D possibly matching TRBD1 (7 bases). Germline V lookup: CDR1 MGHDK, CDR2 SYGVNS. The length of the CDR3 is 18 residues. Trimming removed 3 bases from V and 4 bases from J, with 24 bases in between.

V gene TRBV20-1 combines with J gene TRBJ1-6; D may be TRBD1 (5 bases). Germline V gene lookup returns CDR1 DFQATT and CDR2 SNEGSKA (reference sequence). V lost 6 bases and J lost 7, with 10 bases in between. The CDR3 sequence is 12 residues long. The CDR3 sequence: CSAQTVNSPLHF. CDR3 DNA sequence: TGCAGTGCCCAGACAGTCAATTCACCCCTCCACTTT.

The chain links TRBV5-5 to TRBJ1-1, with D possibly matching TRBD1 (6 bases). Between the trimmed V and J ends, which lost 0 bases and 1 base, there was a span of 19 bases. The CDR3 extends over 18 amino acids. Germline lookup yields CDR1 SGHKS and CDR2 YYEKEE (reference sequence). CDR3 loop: CASSLEGVAAGANTEAFF. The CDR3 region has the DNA TGTGCCAGCAGCTTGGAAGGGGTTGCGGCAGGGGCGAACACTGAAGCTTTCTTT.

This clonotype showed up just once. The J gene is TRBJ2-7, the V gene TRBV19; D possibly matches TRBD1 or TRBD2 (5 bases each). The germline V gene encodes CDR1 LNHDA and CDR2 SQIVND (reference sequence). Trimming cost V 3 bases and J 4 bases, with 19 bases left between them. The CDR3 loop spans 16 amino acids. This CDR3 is CASSMSFGDVFYEQYF. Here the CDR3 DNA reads TGTGCCAGTAGTATGTCCTTCGGGGACGTTTTTTACGAGCAGTACTTC.

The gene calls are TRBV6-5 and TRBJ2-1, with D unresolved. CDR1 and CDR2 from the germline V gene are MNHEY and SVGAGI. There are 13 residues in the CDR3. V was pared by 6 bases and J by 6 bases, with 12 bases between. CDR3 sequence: CASRPREANEQFF. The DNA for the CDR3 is TGTGCCAGCAGACCCCGAGAGGCCAATGAGCAGTTCTTC.

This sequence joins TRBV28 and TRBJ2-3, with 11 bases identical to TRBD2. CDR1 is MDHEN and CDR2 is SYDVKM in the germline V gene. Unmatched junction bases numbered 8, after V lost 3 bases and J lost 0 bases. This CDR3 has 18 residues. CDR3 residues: CASSFVSGRAGSTDTQYF. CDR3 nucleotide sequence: TGTGCCAGCAGTTTCGTTAGCGGGAGGGCCGGGAGCACAGATACGCAGTATTTT.

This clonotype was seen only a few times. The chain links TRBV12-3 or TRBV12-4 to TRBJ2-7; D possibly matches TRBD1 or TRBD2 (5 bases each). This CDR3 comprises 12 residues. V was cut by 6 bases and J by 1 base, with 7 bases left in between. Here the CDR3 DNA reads TGTGCCAGCAGGGGACGATCCTACGAGCAGTACTTC. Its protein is CASRGRSYEQYF.

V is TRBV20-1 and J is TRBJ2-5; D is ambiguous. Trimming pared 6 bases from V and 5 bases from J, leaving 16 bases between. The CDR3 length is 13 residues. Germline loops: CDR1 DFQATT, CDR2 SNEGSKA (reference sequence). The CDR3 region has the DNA TGCAGTGCCCCCCCGGTCGGGTTGGAGACCCAGTACTTC. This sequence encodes CSAPPVGLETQYF.

The CDR3 DNA reads as TGTGCCACCGGGGGGGCTGGCTCACCCTACGAGCAGTACTTC. This gives the protein CATGGAGSPYEQYF. The rearrangement uses TRBV6-2 or TRBV6-3 and TRBJ2-7; 8 bases fit TRBD2. V was pared by 10 bases and J by 2 bases, with 10 bases of the junction left unmatched. The CDR3 consists of 14 residues. The germline V gene has CDR1 MNHEY and CDR2 SVGEGT.

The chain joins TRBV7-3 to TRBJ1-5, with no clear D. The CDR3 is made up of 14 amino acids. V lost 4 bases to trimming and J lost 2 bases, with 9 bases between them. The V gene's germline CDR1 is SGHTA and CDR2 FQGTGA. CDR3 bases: TGTGCCAGCAGCTCCGGGTTTGGCAATCAGCCCCAGCATTTT. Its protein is CASSSGFGNQPQHF.

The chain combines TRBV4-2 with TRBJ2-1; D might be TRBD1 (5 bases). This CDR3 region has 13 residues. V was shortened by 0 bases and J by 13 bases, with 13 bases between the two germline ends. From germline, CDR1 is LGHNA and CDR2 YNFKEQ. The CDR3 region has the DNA TGTGCCAGCAGCCAAGAGGGGCACCAGCGACAGTTCTTC. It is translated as CASSQEGHQRQFF.